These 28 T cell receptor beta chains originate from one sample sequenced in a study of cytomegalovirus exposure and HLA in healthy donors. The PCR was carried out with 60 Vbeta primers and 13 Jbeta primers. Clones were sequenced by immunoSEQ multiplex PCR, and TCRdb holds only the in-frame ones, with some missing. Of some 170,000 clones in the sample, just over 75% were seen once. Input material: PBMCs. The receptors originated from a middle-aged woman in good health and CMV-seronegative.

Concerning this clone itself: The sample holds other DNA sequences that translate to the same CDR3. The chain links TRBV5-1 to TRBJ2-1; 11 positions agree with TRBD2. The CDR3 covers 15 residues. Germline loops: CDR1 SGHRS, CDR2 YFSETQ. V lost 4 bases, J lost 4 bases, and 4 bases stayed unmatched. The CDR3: CASSAGTSGYNEQFF. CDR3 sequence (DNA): TGCGCCAGCAGCGCCGGGACTAGCGGTTACAATGAGCAGTTCTTC.

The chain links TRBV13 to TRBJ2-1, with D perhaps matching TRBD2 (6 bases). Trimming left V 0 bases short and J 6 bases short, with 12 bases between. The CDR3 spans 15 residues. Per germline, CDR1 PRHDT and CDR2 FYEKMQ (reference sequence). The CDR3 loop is CASSLGLAQPNEQFF. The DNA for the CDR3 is TGTGCCAGCAGCTTAGGACTAGCCCAACCCAATGAGCAGTTCTTC.

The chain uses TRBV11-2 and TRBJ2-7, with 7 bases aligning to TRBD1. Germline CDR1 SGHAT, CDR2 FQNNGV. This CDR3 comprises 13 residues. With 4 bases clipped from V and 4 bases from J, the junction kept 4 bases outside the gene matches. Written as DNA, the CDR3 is TGTGCCAGCAGCTGGGACAGAATGTACGAGCAGTACTTC. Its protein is CASSWDRMYEQYF.

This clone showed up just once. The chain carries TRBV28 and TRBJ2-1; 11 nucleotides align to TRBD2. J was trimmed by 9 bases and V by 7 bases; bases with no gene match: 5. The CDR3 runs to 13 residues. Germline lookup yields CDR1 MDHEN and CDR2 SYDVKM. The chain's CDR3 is CASNSGRAVEQFF. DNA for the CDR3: TGTGCCAGCAATAGCGGGAGGGCCGTTGAGCAGTTCTTC.

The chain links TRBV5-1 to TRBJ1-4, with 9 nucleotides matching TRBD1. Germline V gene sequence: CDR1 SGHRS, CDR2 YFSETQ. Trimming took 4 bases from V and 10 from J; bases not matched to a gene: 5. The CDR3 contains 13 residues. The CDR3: CASSPGQGIKLFF. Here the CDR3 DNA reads TGCGCCAGCAGCCCGGGACAGGGAATAAAACTGTTTTTT.

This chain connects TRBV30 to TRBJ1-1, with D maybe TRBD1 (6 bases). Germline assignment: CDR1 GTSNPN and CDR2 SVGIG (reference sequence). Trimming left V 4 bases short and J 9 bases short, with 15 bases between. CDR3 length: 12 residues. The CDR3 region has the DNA TGTGCCTGGACCCCAGGGGCGGAGAAAGCTTTCTTT. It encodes CAWTPGAEKAFF.

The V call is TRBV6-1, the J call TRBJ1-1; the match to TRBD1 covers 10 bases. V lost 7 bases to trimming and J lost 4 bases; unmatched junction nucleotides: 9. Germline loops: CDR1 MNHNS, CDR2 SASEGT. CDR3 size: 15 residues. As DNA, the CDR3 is TGTGCCAGCACCACCCTGGACAGGGGGGCCACTGAAGCTTTCTTT. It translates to CASTTLDRGATEAFF.

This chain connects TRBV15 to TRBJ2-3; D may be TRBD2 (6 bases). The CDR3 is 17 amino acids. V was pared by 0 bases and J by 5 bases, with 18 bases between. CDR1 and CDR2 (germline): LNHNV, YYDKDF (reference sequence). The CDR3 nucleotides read TGTGCCACCAGCAGAGAGGCTCCGAGATGGGGAGGAGATACGCAGTATTTT. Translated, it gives CATSREAPRWGGDTQYF.

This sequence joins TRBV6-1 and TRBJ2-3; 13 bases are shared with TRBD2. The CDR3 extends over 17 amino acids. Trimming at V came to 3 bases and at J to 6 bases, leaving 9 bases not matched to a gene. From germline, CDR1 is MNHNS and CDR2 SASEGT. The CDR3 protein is CASSDGTSGTLYDTQYF. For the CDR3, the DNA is TGTGCCAGCAGTGACGGGACTAGCGGGACCTTATATGATACGCAGTATTTT.

DNA of the CDR3: TGCGCCAGCAGCTTGGCTCCTAGCGGTCCCGGACCCTACGAGCAGTACTTC. This sequence encodes CASSLAPSGPGPYEQYF. This chain joins TRBV5-1 and TRBJ2-7; 7 bases agree with TRBD2. With 0 bases clipped from V and 2 bases from J, the junction kept 11 bases outside the gene matches. Germline V gene data show CDR1 as SGHRS and CDR2 as YFSETQ. CDR3 length equals 17 residues.

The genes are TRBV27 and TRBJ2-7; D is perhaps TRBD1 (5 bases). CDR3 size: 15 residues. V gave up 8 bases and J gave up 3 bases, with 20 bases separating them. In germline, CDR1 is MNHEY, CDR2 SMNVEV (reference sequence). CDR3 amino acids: CASGADQGTNYEQYF. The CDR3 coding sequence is TGTGCCAGCGGGGCAGACCAGGGCACGAACTACGAGCAGTACTTC.

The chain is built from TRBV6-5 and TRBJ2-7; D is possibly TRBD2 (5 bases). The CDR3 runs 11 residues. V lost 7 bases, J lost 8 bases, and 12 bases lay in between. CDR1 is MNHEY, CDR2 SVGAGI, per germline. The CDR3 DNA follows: TGTGCCAGCACTTCGGGGTACAAGCAGTACTTC. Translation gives CASTSGYKQYF.

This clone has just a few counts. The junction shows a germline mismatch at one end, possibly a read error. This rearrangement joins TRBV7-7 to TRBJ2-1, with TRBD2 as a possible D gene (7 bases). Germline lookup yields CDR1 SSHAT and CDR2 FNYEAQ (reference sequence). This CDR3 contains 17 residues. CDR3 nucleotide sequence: TGTGCTAGCAGCTCCGATGAGGGGGGGAGCTCCTACAATGAGCAGTTCTTC. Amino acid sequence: CASSSDEGGSSYNEQFF.

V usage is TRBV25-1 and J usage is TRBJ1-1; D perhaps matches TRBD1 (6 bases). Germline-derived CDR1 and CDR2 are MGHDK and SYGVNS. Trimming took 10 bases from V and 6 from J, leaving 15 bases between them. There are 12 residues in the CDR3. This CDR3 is CATTGRLAEAFF. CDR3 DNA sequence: TGTGCCACCACAGGGAGATTGGCTGAAGCTTTCTTT.

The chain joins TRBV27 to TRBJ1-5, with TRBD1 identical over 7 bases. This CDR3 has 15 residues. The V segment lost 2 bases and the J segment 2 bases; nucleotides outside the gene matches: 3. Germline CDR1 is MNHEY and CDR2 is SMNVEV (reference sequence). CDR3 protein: CASSLRQGGNQPQHF. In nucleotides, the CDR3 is TGTGCCAGCAGTTTACGGCAGGGGGGCAATCAGCCCCAGCATTTT.

CDR3: CASSYSATNSYNEQFF. The CDR3 nucleotides read TGTGCCAGCAGTTACTCGGCGACAAACTCCTACAATGAGCAGTTCTTC. The chain couples TRBV6-5 to TRBJ2-1; the D is unclear. Trimming removed 0 bases at V and 0 bases at J, with 9 bases between. CDR1 is MNHEY, CDR2 SVGAGI, per germline. CDR3 length equals 16 residues.

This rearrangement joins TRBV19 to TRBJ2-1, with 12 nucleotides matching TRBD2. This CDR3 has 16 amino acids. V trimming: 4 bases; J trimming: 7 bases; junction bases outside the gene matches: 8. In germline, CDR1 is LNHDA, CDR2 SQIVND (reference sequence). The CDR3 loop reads CASSRAGTSGRNEQFF. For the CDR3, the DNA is TGTGCCAGTAGTAGAGCCGGGACTAGCGGGCGGAATGAGCAGTTCTTC. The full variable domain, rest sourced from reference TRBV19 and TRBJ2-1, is DGGITQSPKYLFRKEGQNVTLSCEQNLNHDAMYWYRQDPGQGLRLIYYSQIVNDFQKGDIAEGYSVSREKKESFPLTVTSAQKNPTAFYLCASSRAGTSGRNEQFFGPGTRLTVL.

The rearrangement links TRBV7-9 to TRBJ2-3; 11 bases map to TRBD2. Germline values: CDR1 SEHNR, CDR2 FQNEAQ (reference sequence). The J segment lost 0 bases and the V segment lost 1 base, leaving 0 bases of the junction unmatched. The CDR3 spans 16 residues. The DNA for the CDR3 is TGTGCCAGCAGCTTAGGGACTAGCGGGAGCACAGATACGCAGTATTTT. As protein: CASSLGTSGSTDTQYF.

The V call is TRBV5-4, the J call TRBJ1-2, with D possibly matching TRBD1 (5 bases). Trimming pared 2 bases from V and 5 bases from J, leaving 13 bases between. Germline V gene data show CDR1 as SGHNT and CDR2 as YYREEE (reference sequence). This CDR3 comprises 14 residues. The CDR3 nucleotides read TGTGCCAGCAGCTTAGCGGGGCGGGAATATGGCTACACCTTC. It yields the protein CASSLAGREYGYTF. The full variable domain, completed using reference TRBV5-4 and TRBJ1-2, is ETGVTQSPTHLIKTRGQQVTLRCSSQSGHNTVSWYQQALGQGPQFIFQYYREEENGRGNFPPRFSGLQFPNYSSELNVNALELDDSALYLCASSLAGREYGYTFGSGTRLTVV.

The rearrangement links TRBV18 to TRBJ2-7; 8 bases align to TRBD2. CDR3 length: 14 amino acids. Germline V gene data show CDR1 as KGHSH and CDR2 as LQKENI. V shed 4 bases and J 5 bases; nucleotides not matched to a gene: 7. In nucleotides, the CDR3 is TGTGCCAGCTCACGATCAGCGGGAGTCGACGAGCAGTACTTC. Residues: CASSRSAGVDEQYF.

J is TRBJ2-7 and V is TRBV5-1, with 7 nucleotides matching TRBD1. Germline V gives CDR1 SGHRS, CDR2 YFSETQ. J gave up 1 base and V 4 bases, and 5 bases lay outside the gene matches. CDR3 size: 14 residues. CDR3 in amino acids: CASSPGQISYEQYF. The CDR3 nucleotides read TGCGCCAGCAGCCCGGGACAGATTTCCTACGAGCAGTACTTC.

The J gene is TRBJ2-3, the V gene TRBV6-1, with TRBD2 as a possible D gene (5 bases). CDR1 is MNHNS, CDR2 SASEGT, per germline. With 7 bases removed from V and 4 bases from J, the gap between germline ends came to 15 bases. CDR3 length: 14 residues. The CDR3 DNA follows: TGTGCCAGCACCAAGAAGGGAGACGCAGATACGCAGTATTTT. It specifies CASTKKGDADTQYF.

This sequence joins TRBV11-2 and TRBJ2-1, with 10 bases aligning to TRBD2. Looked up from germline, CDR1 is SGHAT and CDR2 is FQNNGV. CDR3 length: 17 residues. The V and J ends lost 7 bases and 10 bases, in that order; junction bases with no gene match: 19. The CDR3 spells CASTSITGLAGDGEQFF. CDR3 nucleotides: TGTGCCAGCACCTCAATTACGGGGCTAGCGGGAGACGGGGAGCAGTTCTTC.

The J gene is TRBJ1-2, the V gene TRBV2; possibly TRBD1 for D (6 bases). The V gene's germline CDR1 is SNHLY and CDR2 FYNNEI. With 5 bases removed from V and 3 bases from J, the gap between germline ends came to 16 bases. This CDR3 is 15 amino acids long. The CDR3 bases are TGTGCCAGCAGTAGCACAGGGCCCCTCTACTATGGCTACACCTTC. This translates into CASSSTGPLYYGYTF. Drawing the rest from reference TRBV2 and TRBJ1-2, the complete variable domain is EPEVTQTPSHQVTQMGQEVILRCVPISNHLYFYWYRQILGQKVEFLVSFYNNEISEKSEIFDDQFSVERPDGSNFTLKIRSTKLEDSAMYFCASSSTGPLYYGYTFGSGTRLTVV.

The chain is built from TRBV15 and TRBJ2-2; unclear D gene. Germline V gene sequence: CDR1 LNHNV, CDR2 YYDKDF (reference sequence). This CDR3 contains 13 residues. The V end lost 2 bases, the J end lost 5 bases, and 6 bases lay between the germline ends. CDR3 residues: CATSRLTTGELFF. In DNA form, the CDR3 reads TGTGCCACCAGCAGACTGACTACCGGGGAGCTGTTTTTT.

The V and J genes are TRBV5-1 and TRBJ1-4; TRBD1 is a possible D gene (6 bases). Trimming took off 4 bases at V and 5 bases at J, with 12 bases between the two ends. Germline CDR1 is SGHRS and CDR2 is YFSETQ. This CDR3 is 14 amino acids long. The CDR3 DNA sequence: TGCGCCAGCAGCCCACAGGGAGGGAATGAAAAACTGTTTTTT. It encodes CASSPQGGNEKLFF.

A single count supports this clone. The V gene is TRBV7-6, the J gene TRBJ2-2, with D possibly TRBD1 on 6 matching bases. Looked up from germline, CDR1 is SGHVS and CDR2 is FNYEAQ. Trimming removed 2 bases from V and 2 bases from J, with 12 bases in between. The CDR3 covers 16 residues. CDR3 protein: CASSLRGRGNTGELFF. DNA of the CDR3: TGTGCCAGCAGCTTAAGGGGCAGGGGAAACACCGGGGAGCTGTTTTTT.

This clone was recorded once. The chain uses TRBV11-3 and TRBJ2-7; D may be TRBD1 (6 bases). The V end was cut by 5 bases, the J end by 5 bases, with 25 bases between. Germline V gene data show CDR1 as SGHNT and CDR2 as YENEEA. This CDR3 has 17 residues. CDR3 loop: CASSGKMDSLMRDEQYF. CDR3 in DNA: TGTGCCAGCAGCGGGAAGATGGACAGCCTTATGAGGGACGAGCAGTACTTC.